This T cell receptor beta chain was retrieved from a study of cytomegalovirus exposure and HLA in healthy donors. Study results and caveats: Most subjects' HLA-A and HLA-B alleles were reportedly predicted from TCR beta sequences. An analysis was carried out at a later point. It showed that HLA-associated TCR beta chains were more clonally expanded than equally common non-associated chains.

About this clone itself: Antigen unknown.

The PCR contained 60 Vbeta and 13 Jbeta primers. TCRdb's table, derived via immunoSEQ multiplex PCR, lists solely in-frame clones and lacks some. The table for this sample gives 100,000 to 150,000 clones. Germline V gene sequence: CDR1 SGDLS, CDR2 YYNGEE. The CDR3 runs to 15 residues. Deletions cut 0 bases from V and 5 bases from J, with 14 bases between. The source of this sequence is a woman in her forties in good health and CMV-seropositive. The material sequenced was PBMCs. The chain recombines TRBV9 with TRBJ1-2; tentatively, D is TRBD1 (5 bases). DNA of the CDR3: TGTGCCAGCAGCGTAGGCGGACAAAATACGTATGGCTACACCTTC. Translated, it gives CASSVGGQNTYGYTF.